This T cell receptor beta chain was sequenced during a study of control samples from healthy donors and cancer patients. Trimming left V 3 bases short and J 6 bases short, with 18 bases between. Per the germline V gene, CDR1 is GTSNPN and CDR2 is SVGIG (reference sequence). The CDR3 runs to 15 residues. Method: immunoSEQ multiplex PCR; TCRdb's copy keeps in-frame clones and lacks some. The sample shows 55,000 to 90,000 clones, under 90% of them seen only once. Sequenced: blood. The clonotype comes from a man over 45 in good health. The chain links TRBV30 to TRBJ2-1, with D possibly matching TRBD2 (5 bases). As DNA, the CDR3 is TGTGCCTGGAGCCCGGGGAGTCGCCCCTCCAATGAGCAGTTCTTC. It translates to CAWSPGSRPSNEQFF.